The rows below give T cell receptor beta chains drawn from one sample of a study of blood T cell repertoires in COVID-19. Assay: immunoSEQ multiplex PCR; the TCRdb copy retains only in-frame clones and omits some. This table holds under 350,000 clones, around 86% found once. The sequenced sample was PBMCs or T cells enriched from blood (not recorded which). The receptors derive from a woman between 35 and 50 years old who had recovered from COVID-19. Both conserved end residues are part of each CDR3. A D gene is named only where the DNA matches it firmly. Some rows mark clone size as missing; the rest say once, few, many or name a class of expanded clone.

clone size,J gene,V gene,D gene,CDR3 protein,CDR3 DNA
NA,TRBJ2-1,TRBV7-2,TRBD2,CASSLSGLALYNEQFF,TGTGCCAGCAGCTTGTCGGGACTAGCTCTCTACAATGAGCAGTTCTTC
once,TRBJ2-3,TRBV6-5,NA,CASSSPRGGGTDTQYF,TGTGCCAGCAGTTCCCCGAGGGGCGGGGGCACAGATACGCAGTATTTT
NA,TRBJ1-1,TRBV18,NA,CASSQQGNTEAFF,TGTGCCAGCTCACAACAGGGAAACACTGAAGCTTTCTTT
NA,TRBJ1-2,TRBV18,TRBD1,CASSPGQGRGHGYTF,TGTGCCAGCTCACCGGGACAGGGTAGAGGCCATGGCTACACCTTC
NA,TRBJ1-2,TRBV11-2,NA,CASSLVAGSYGYTF,TGTGCCAGCAGCTTAGTAGCGGGTAGCTATGGCTACACCTTC
NA,TRBJ2-2,TRBV3-1/TRBV3-2,TRBD2,CASSQDLLAGNTGELFF,TGTGCCAGCAGCCAAGACCTACTAGCGGGAAACACCGGGGAGCTGTTTTTT
NA,TRBJ1-2,TRBV19,NA,CASMVTGQNYGYTF,TGTGCCAGTATGGTGACAGGACAAAACTATGGCTACACCTTC
NA,TRBJ1-6,TRBV30,TRBD1,CAWRQGGPNYNSPLHF,TGTGCCTGGCGACAGGGAGGCCCCAACTATAATTCACCCCTCCACTTT
once,TRBJ2-1,TRBV19,TRBD2,CASSIQRTSGRLGEQFF,TGTGCCAGTAGTATACAAAGGACTAGCGGGAGATTAGGTGAGCAGTTCTTC
NA,TRBJ2-7,TRBV15,NA,CATSREKGTASSYEQYF,TGTGCCACCAGCAGAGAAAAAGGGACTGCGAGCTCCTACGAGCAGTACTTC
NA,TRBJ2-7,TRBV5-1,TRBD2,CASSLDPSGSYEQYF,TGCGCCAGCAGCTTGGATCCTAGCGGGTCATACGAGCAGTACTTC
NA,TRBJ1-1,TRBV7-9,NA,CASKPRVSGTEAFF,TGTGCCAGCAAACCCAGGGTCTCCGGCACTGAAGCTTTCTTT
NA,TRBJ2-7,TRBV16,NA,CASSQVKLYEQYF,TGTGCCAGCAGCCAAGTGAAGCTATACGAGCAGTACTTC
once,TRBJ1-1,TRBV3-1/TRBV3-2,NA,CASSQEGGNTEAFF,TGTGCCAGCAGCCAAGAGGGGGGGAACACTGAAGCTTTCTTT
once,TRBJ2-7,TRBV28,NA,CASRVGQTYEQYF,TGTGCCAGCAGGGTCGGACAGACCTACGAGCAGTACTTC
NA,TRBJ2-5,TRBV7-2,TRBD2,CASSLGLAGGPEGTQYF,TGTGCCAGCAGCTTAGGACTAGCGGGAGGGCCTGAAGGGACCCAGTACTTC
NA,TRBJ1-1,TRBV15,NA,CATSREGRNTEAFF,TGTGCCACCAGCAGAGAGGGGAGGAACACTGAAGCTTTCTTT
few,TRBJ1-6,TRBV12-5,TRBD1,CASGLVQTGDSPLHF,TGTGCTAGTGGTTTGGTACAGACAGGGGACTCACCCCTCCACTTT
NA,TRBJ1-2,TRBV5-4,TRBD1,CASTPSGGTGWFYGYTF,TGTGCCAGCACGCCGTCTGGGGGGACAGGGTGGTTCTATGGCTACACCTTC
NA,TRBJ2-7,TRBV10-3,TRBD2,CAISDPSGRRQYF,TGTGCCATCAGTGATCCTAGCGGGAGACGGCAGTACTTC
NA,TRBJ1-3,TRBV24-1,NA,CATSDFKDSPFSGNTIYF,TGTGCCACCAGTGATTTTAAGGACAGCCCTTTCTCTGGAAACACCATATATTTT
NA,TRBJ1-2,TRBV6-5,NA,CASMAIGYTF,TGTGCCAGCATGGCAATTGGCTACACCTTC
NA,TRBJ2-3,TRBV9,TRBD2,CASSPRQTSGRTDTQYF,TGTGCCAGCAGCCCTCGACAGACTAGCGGGCGCACAGATACGCAGTATTTT
NA,TRBJ1-2,TRBV27,TRBD1,CASSSSGGLTYGYTF,TGTGCCAGCAGCTCTTCAGGGGGCCTTACCTATGGCTACACCTTC
NA,TRBJ2-3,TRBV3-1/TRBV3-2,TRBD2,CASRGWTSPTDTQYF,TGTGCCAGCAGAGGCTGGACTAGCCCCACAGATACGCAGTATTTT
NA,TRBJ1-1,TRBV7-3,NA,CASSRQENTEAFF,TGTGCCAGCAGTCGACAGGAGAACACTGAAGCTTTCTTT
NA,TRBJ1-3,TRBV2,NA,CASSSAGNTIYF,TGTGCCAGCTCCAGTGCTGGAAACACCATATATTTT
NA,TRBJ2-3,TRBV30,NA,CAWSTGDRVTDTQYF,TGTGCCTGGAGTACGGGGGACCGCGTCACAGATACGCAGTATTTT
NA,TRBJ1-4,TRBV7-2,NA,CASSAQGPMTNEKLFF,TGTGCCAGCAGCGCACAGGGACCGATGACTAATGAAAAACTGTTTTTT
NA,TRBJ1-2,TRBV6-5,NA,CASSYSYQGDHGYTF,TGTGCCAGCAGTTACTCGTACCAGGGTGACCATGGCTACACCTTC
NA,TRBJ2-1,TRBV18,NA,CASSPSEDEQFF,TGTGCCAGCTCACCATCCGAGGATGAGCAGTTCTTC
NA,TRBJ1-2,TRBV6-5,NA,CASSLSIGGNRGYTF,TGTGCCAGCAGCCTCTCCATTGGAGGGAACCGTGGCTACACCTTC
NA,TRBJ1-1,TRBV6-5,NA,CASSYSVRVSTEAFF,TGTGCCAGCAGTTACTCGGTCAGGGTCTCCACTGAAGCTTTCTTT
NA,TRBJ1-4,TRBV11-2,NA,CASSFNYGQGEKLFF,TGTGCCAGCAGCTTCAACTACGGCCAGGGCGAAAAACTGTTTTTT
NA,TRBJ1-1,TRBV6-5,NA,CASTPGARNTEAFF,TGTGCCAGCACCCCGGGAGCCCGGAACACTGAAGCTTTCTTT
NA,TRBJ1-2,TRBV5-1,NA,CASSLGAGTNNYGYTF,TGCGCCAGCAGCTTGGGGGCAGGGACTAATAACTATGGCTACACCTTC
NA,TRBJ1-6,TRBV6-5,TRBD1,CASRAGTGHTPLHF,TGTGCCAGCAGGGCCGGGACAGGGCACACACCCCTCCACTTT